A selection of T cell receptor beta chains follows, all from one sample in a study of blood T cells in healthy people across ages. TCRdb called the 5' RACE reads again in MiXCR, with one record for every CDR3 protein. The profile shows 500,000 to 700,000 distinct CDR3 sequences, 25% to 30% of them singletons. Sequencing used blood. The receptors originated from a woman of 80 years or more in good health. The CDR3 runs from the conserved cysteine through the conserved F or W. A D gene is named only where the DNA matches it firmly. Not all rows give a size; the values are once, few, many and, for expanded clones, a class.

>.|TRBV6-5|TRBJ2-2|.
TGTGCCAGCAACGGACAGAAGAACACCGGGGAGCTGTTTTTT
CASNGQKNTGELFF
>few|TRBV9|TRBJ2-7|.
TGTGCCAGCAGCGCCCTGATGGCGGGGCCTCGCAATGAGCAGTACTTC
CASSALMAGPRNEQYF
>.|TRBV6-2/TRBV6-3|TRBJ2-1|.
TGTGCCAGCAGATCGTCAGGGGAAGGTGAGCAGTTCTTC
CASRSSGEGEQFF
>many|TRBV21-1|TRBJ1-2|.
TGTGCCAGCAGCAAAGGGGGGGCGACAGGTTTTTATGGCTACACCTTC
CASSKGGATGFYGYTF
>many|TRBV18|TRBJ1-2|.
TGTGCCAGCTCACTGGCCGGCCAGGCAGACTATGGCTACACCTTC
CASSLAGQADYGYTF
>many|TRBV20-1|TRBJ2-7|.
TGCAGTGCTCCCCGGGGCAGCGAGCAGTACTTC
CSAPRGSEQYF
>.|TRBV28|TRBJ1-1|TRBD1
TGTGCCAGCAGTTTTTCTCGAACGTACAGGGGGCAAGCTTTCTTT
CASSFSRTYRGQAFF
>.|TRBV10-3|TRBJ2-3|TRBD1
TGTGCCATCAGTGAGGGGGACAGGTCACTGACAGATACGCAGTATTTT
CAISEGDRSLTDTQYF
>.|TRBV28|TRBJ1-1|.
TGTGCCAGCAGTTCGATCGTGCCCCCTGAAGCTTTCTTT
CASSSIVPPEAFF
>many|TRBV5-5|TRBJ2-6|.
TGTGCCAGCAGCTCGCACGTGGCCGGGTCTAAACAGTTCTCTGGGGCCAACGTCCTGACTTTC
CASSSHVAGSKQFSGANVLTF
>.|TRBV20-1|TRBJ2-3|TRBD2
TGCAGTGCTAGAGTAGCGGGGGGGAGCACAGATACGCAGTATTTT
CSARVAGGSTDTQYF
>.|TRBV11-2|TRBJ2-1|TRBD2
TGTGCCAGCAGCTTCATTGCGGGAGAGGGGTTCTTC
CASSFIAGEGFF
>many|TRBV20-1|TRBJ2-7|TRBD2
TGCAGTGCTAGAGGACTAGCGGGGGGTACCCGCGAGCAGTACTTC
CSARGLAGGTREQYF
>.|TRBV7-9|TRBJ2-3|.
TGTGCCAGCAGCGTGGCACCTAGCACAGATACGCAGTATTTT
CASSVAPSTDTQYF
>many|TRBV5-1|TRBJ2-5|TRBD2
TGCGCCAGCAGCTTGGAGGCTCTAGCGGGGGGCCAAGAGACCCAGTACTTC
CASSLEALAGGQETQYF
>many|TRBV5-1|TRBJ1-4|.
TGCGCCAGCAGCTTAACGGTCTCGTCCGCAACTAATGAAAAACTGTTTTTT
CASSLTVSSATNEKLFF
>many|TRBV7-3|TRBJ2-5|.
TGTGCCAGCAGCCCCGGACAGTTCCAAGAGACCCAGTACTTC
CASSPGQFQETQYF
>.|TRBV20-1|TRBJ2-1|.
TGCAGTGGGGGCGGGTGGTCCTACAATGAGCAGTTCTTC
CSGGGWSYNEQFF
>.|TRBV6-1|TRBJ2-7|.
TGTGTCGGCAGTGTCCCTGCTGACGAGCAGTACTTC
CVGSVPADEQYF
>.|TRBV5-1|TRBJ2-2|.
TGCGCCAGCAGCTTGGTCCAACAGAAAACCGGGGAGCTGTTTTTT
CASSLVQQKTGELFF
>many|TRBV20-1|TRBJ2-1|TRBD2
TGCAGTGCTAGAGATAGTCGGGGGGGCAATTACTACAATGAGCAGTTCTTC
CSARDSRGGNYYNEQFF
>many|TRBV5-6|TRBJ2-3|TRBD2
TGTGCCAGCAGCTTGGTCGGCGGGGGGGGCACAGATACGCAGTATTTT
CASSLVGGGGTDTQYF
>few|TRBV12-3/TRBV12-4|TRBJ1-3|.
TGTGCCAGCAGTTTATTGGGCAGCCTCCTCTCTGGAAACACCATATATTTT
CASSLLGSLLSGNTIYF
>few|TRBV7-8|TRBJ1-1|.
TGTGCCAGCAGCTTAGCCCGGGCGGAGAACACTGAAGCTTTCTTT
CASSLARAENTEAFF
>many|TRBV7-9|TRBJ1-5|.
TGTGCCAGCAGCTTCGGTCAGGGGTTCATGGGGGCCAATCAGCCCCAGCATTTT
CASSFGQGFMGANQPQHF
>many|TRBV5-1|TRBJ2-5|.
TGCGCCAGCACCCCAGCCGGGGGTCAAGAGACCCAGTACTTC
CASTPAGGQETQYF
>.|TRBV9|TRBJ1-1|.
TGTGCCAGCAGCGCACGACCCCGGGGCACTGAAGCTTTCTTT
CASSARPRGTEAFF
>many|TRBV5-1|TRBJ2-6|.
TGCGCCAGCAGCCGATCGGGGGATGGGGCCAACGTCCTGACTTTC
CASSRSGDGANVLTF
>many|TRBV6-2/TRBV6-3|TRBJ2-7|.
TGTGCCAGCAGTCCCTCCAGGGAGCAGTACTTC
CASSPSREQYF
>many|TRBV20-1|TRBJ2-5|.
TGCAGTGCCCTAATTGTCGGGGAGTGGGAGACCCAGTACTTC
CSALIVGEWETQYF
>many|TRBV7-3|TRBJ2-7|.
TGTGCCAGCAGCTTAAACGGAGACATCTACGAGCAGTACTTC
CASSLNGDIYEQYF